The 5 T cell receptor beta chains reported below all come from one sample, sequenced in a study of shared clonotypes between healthy human individuals. The data were produced by immunoSEQ multiplex PCR, yet TCRdb's version contains in-frame clones alone and is incomplete. In the table there are about 1.5 million clones, approximately 98% of which are singletons. Input material: naive CD4+ T cells sorted from blood. Subset specified: CD45RA+ positively selected. These receptors were obtained from a man aged 25 to 40 in good health.

The V gene is TRBV4-1, the J gene TRBJ2-1; no reliable D call. This CDR3 is built from 14 residues. In germline, CDR1 is MGHRA, CDR2 YSYEKL. V was trimmed by 0 bases and J by 5 bases, leaving 8 bases between them. CDR3 DNA: TGCGCCAGCAGCCAAGATCCAGCACACAATGAGCAGTTCTTC. This translates into CASSQDPAHNEQFF.

V usage is TRBV5-1 and J usage is TRBJ1-3, with 12 bases matching TRBD1. Unmatched junction bases numbered 5, after V lost 3 bases and J lost 1 base. CDR3 size: 17 residues. The germline gives CDR1 SGHRS, CDR2 YFSETQ. The CDR3, as DNA: TGCGCCAGCAGCTACGGGACAGGGGGCGATTCTGGAAACACCATATATTTT. It yields the protein CASSYGTGGDSGNTIYF.

The V call is TRBV5-1, the J call TRBJ2-2; possible D gene TRBD2, 6 bases. The V end lost 7 bases, the J end lost 2 bases, and 18 bases lay between the germline ends. The germline CDR1 and CDR2 sequences are SGHRS and YFSETQ. The CDR3 contains 16 residues. The CDR3 here is CASRMGTGTNTGELFF. CDR3 coding DNA: TGCGCCAGCCGAATGGGGACGGGGACTAACACCGGGGAGCTGTTTTTT.

CDR3 residues: CASSVSGEGSSGNTIYF. The CDR3 DNA reads as TGTGCCAGCAGCGTAAGCGGGGAGGGCAGCTCTGGAAACACCATATATTTT. The gene calls are TRBV9 and TRBJ1-3; D gene unclear. This CDR3 region has 17 residues. V lost 1 base, J lost 0 bases, and 14 bases lay in between. The germline V gene encodes CDR1 SGDLS and CDR2 YYNGEE.

The V gene is TRBV28, the J gene TRBJ2-3; D may be TRBD2 (6 bases). CDR1 MDHEN and CDR2 SYDVKM come from the germline V gene. With 5 bases removed from V and 0 bases from J, the gap between germline ends came to 21 bases. There are 18 residues in the CDR3. CDR3 loop: CASSPNLVRDRSTDTQYF. CDR3 coding DNA: TGTGCCAGCAGTCCAAATCTGGTGCGGGATAGGAGCACAGATACGCAGTATTTT.